These 32 T cell receptor beta chains share one sample of origin, sequenced in a study of a mutant IDH1 vaccine in newly diagnosed glioma. No antigen has been identified for these receptors. Time point defined: week 23, last vaccination. Vaccinated patients received 300 ug of mutant IDH1 20-mer peptide per dose, with topical imiquimod. Measured with immunoSEQ multiplex PCR; TCRdb has only the in-frame clones, and not every one. The sample lists around 85,000 clones, over 75% occurring once. This material consisted of PBMCs, taken from a glioma patient whose treatment included an IDH1 peptide vaccine. The receptors stem from a man aged 25-40 years with glioma. Some clones in this sample may be carry-over from other donors' samples.

In this sample, this clone turned up once. J is TRBJ2-3 and V is TRBV6-1, with 9 bases matching TRBD2. V gave up 4 bases and J gave up 4 bases; unmatched junction bases: 9. In germline, CDR1 is MNHNS, CDR2 SASEGT. The CDR3 runs to 16 residues. CDR3 DNA: TGTGCCAGCAGTGCCCATGGCCTAGCGGGATCAGATACGCAGTATTTT. This encodes CASSAHGLAGSDTQYF.

V and J are TRBV5-1 and TRBJ2-5, with D possibly being TRBD2 (6 bases). The CDR3 consists of 14 residues. Germline V gene sequence: CDR1 SGHRS, CDR2 YFSETQ. The V end lost 1 base, the J end lost 5 bases, and 12 bases lay between the germline ends. The CDR3 bases are TGCGCCAGCAGCTTGAAGGAGGGCCGGGAGACCCAGTACTTC. Translated: CASSLKEGRETQYF.

Here the CDR3 DNA reads TGTGCCAGCAGTGGTCCGACTAGCGGGAGCTCCTACAATGAGCAGTTCTTC. Translation: CASSGPTSGSSYNEQFF. This chain connects TRBV6-1 to TRBJ2-1, with 12 nucleotides matching TRBD2. The CDR3 loop spans 17 amino acids. The ends lost 4 bases at V and 0 bases at J; junction bases unmatched: 4. Germline V lookup: CDR1 MNHNS, CDR2 SASEGT.

This clone was recorded a few times. The chain carries TRBV5-1 and TRBJ2-3; TRBD1 aligns across 9 bases. The germline V gene encodes CDR1 SGHRS and CDR2 YFSETQ. The J segment lost 6 bases and the V segment lost 4 bases, leaving 6 bases of the junction unmatched. CDR3 size: 14 residues. The CDR3 reads CASSPGQGRDTQYF. The CDR3 nucleotides read TGCGCCAGCAGCCCGGGACAGGGAAGGGATACGCAGTATTTT.

The chain is built from TRBV2 and TRBJ1-6, with TRBD1 matching over 8 bases. Germline V gene lookup returns CDR1 SNHLY and CDR2 FYNNEI. V gave up 2 bases and J gave up 6 bases; unmatched junction bases: 6. The CDR3 contains 16 residues. CDR3 bases: TGTGCCAGCAGTGAACAGGGGGCCGGGAGTAATTCACCCCTCCACTTT. Its translation is CASSEQGAGSNSPLHF.

The V call is TRBV7-6, the J call TRBJ2-1, with 11 bases that match TRBD2. The germline CDR1 and CDR2 sequences are SGHVS and FNYEAQ. V gave up 5 bases and J gave up 7 bases; unmatched junction bases: 7. CDR3 length equals 15 residues. CDR3 amino acids: CASSLLAGGPNEQFF. Written as DNA, the CDR3 is TGTGCCAGCAGCCTCCTAGCGGGGGGCCCTAATGAGCAGTTCTTC. Full variable domain (remainder filled in from reference TRBV7-6 and TRBJ2-1): GAGVSQSPRYKVTKRGQDVALRCDPISGHVSLYWYRQALGQGPEFLTYFNYEAQQDKSGLPNDRFSAERPEGSISTLTIQRTEQRDSAMYRCASSLLAGGPNEQFFGPGTRLTVL.

This chain connects TRBV7-2 to TRBJ1-2, with D possibly being TRBD1 (5 bases). Germline assignment: CDR1 SGHTA and CDR2 FQGNSA. The CDR3 spans 14 residues. V lost 2 bases and J 4 bases, leaving 11 bases between the germline ends. The DNA for the CDR3 is TGTGCCAGCAGCTTACTGGACGGGACCTATGGCTACACCTTC. Protein sequence: CASSLLDGTYGYTF.

The genes are TRBV7-2 and TRBJ2-7, with 10 bases matching TRBD1. The CDR3 runs 16 residues. The V segment lost 5 bases and the J segment 5 bases; nucleotides outside the gene matches: 12. CDR1 SGHTA and CDR2 FQGNSA come from the germline V gene. The CDR3 here is CASSLLFGQGGHEQYF. The CDR3 DNA reads as TGTGCCAGCAGCCTGCTATTCGGACAGGGGGGCCACGAGCAGTACTTC.

The gene calls are TRBV28 and TRBJ2-7; possible D gene TRBD2, 5 bases. Per the germline V gene, CDR1 is MDHEN and CDR2 is SYDVKM. The ends were cut back, 6 bases at V and 0 bases at J, with 21 bases in the middle. The CDR3 extends over 17 amino acids. CDR3 DNA sequence: TGTGCCAGCAGCCCATTCAGCTGGACGGGGAGCTCCTACGAGCAGTACTTC. It is translated as CASSPFSWTGSSYEQYF.

Only a few counts were recorded for this clone. The chain has TRBV18 and TRBJ2-7; either TRBD1 or TRBD2 may supply D (5 bases each). The CDR3 has 15 amino acids. V was cut by 3 bases and J by 0 bases, with 12 bases left in between. CDR1 is KGHSH and CDR2 is LQKENI in the germline V gene. The CDR3, as DNA: TGTGCCAGCTCACCTCTCGGGGCCAGCTCCTACGAGCAGTACTTC. Amino acid sequence: CASSPLGASSYEQYF.

This chain connects TRBV27 to TRBJ2-2; a weak D match, TRBD2 (6 bases). This CDR3 has 15 amino acids. Looked up from germline, CDR1 is MNHEY and CDR2 is SMNVEV (reference sequence). V was pared by 5 bases and J by 5 bases, with 15 bases between. The CDR3 nucleotides are TGTGCCAGCAGTCCGACTAGTTCGGGGACCGGGGAGCTGTTTTTT. Translated: CASSPTSSGTGELFF.

This chain joins TRBV29-1 and TRBJ2-7; D not resolved. The CDR3 has 15 amino acids. Germline V gene sequence: CDR1 SQVTM, CDR2 ANQGSEA. V was cut by 4 bases and J by 2 bases, with 18 bases left in between. CDR3 nucleotides: TGCAGCGTTGTCCCTCGTTACGCGATTCCCTACGAGCAGTACTTC. Its translation is CSVVPRYAIPYEQYF.

The V call is TRBV7-3, the J call TRBJ2-1, with 11 bases identical to TRBD1. V gave up 5 bases and J gave up 5 bases; unmatched junction bases: 5. Germline loops: CDR1 SGHTA, CDR2 FQGTGA. The CDR3 runs to 15 residues. The CDR3 region has the DNA TGTGCCAGCAGCCCGTGGGACAGGGGGGACAATGAGCAGTTCTTC. It encodes CASSPWDRGDNEQFF.

The chain recombines TRBV7-7 with TRBJ2-5; D is undetermined. CDR1 and CDR2 from the germline V gene are SSHAT and FNYEAQ (reference sequence). The V end lost 3 bases, the J end lost 5 bases, and 10 bases lay between the germline ends. This CDR3 has 13 amino acids. The CDR3 sequence is CASSFQGKETQYF. CDR3 bases: TGTGCCAGCAGCTTCCAAGGGAAGGAGACCCAGTACTTC.

The chain's CDR3 is CASSLGAPGRVEDTQYF. CDR3 nucleotides: TGTGCCAGCAGCCTCGGGGCCCCCGGGAGGGTAGAAGATACGCAGTATTTT. V and J are TRBV14 and TRBJ2-3; 8 bases are shared with TRBD2. The CDR3 is 17 amino acids. CDR1 is SGHDN, CDR2 FVKESK, per germline. Germline trimming cut 4 bases from V and 5 bases from J; bases unmatched to any gene: 14. The variable domain in full, completed from reference TRBV14 and TRBJ2-3, reads EAGVTQFPSHSVIEKGQTVTLRCDPISGHDNLYWYRRVMGKEIKFLLHFVKESKQDESGMPNNRFLAERTGGTYSTLKVQPAELEDSGVYFCASSLGAPGRVEDTQYFGPGTRLTVL.

V and J are TRBV11-2 and TRBJ1-1, with D hard to call. V lost 5 bases and J lost 5, with 12 bases in between. Germline CDR1 reads SGHAT; CDR2 reads FQNNGV. The CDR3 is 13 amino acids. CDR3 loop: CASSPPWRTEAFF. In nucleotides, the CDR3 is TGTGCCAGCAGCCCCCCGTGGAGGACTGAAGCTTTCTTT.

This clone was observed once. This chain joins TRBV10-2 and TRBJ2-1, with TRBD2 matching 8 bases. This CDR3 contains 12 residues. Germline V CDR1 and CDR2: WSHSY, SAAADI. V lost 3 bases and J lost 15; bases outside the gene matches: 7. The chain's CDR3 is CASSEPSGGRFF. CDR3 nucleotides: TGCGCCAGCAGTGAACCCTCGGGGGGGAGGTTCTTC.

The J gene is TRBJ1-2, the V gene TRBV11-2; D is undetermined. This CDR3 has 14 amino acids. The germline V gene has CDR1 SGHAT and CDR2 FQNNGV. V was cut by 8 bases and J by 9 bases, with 22 bases left in between. The CDR3 region has the DNA TGTGCCAGCGTTGCCCAAAGGGCCGCCGGACGCTACACCTTC. Residues: CASVAQRAAGRYTF.

The CDR3 spells CASSPAGTGPSGANVLTF. CDR3 nucleotide sequence: TGTGCCAGCTCCCCAGCCGGGACAGGTCCCTCTGGGGCCAACGTCCTGACTTTC. The V gene is TRBV18, the J gene TRBJ2-6; 8 bases are a match to TRBD1. CDR1 KGHSH and CDR2 LQKENI come from the germline V gene. CDR3 length equals 18 residues. V lost 6 bases, J lost 0 bases, and 10 bases stayed unmatched.

This chain connects TRBV29-1 to TRBJ2-7; no firm D call. This CDR3 spans 13 amino acids. Germline V CDR1 and CDR2: SQVTM, ANQGSEA. Trimming took 0 bases from V and 3 from J, leaving 9 bases between them. This chain's CDR3 is CSVEDIRSYEQYF. In nucleotides, the CDR3 is TGCAGCGTTGAAGATATCCGGAGCTACGAGCAGTACTTC.

The V call is TRBV20-1, the J call TRBJ1-1; D possibly corresponds to TRBD1 (5 bases). Looked up from germline, CDR1 is DFQATT and CDR2 is SNEGSKA (reference sequence). The ends were cut back, 3 bases at V and 11 bases at J, with 13 bases in the middle. The CDR3 length is 11 residues. The CDR3 DNA follows: TGCAGTGCTAGGGGGCCCCGACGGGCTTTCTTT. This gives the protein CSARGPRRAFF.

The chain joins TRBV9 to TRBJ2-2, with TRBD2 as a possible D gene (5 bases). Per germline, CDR1 SGDLS and CDR2 YYNGEE. The CDR3 sequence is 14 residues long. Trimming cost V 7 bases and J 6 bases, with 16 bases left between them. The CDR3 nucleotides are TGTGCCAGCCGTCTCAGGACTTCCTCCGGGGAGCTGTTTTTT. Encoded protein: CASRLRTSSGELFF.

The genes are TRBV29-1 and TRBJ2-5; D possibly corresponds to TRBD1 (6 bases). V lost 6 bases, J lost 2 bases, and 13 bases lay in between. CDR3 size: 13 residues. The germline V gene has CDR1 SQVTM and CDR2 ANQGSEA. The CDR3 region has the DNA TGCAGCGTCGCCCATGGACAGCAAGAGACCCAGTACTTC. Encoded protein: CSVAHGQQETQYF.

This sequence joins TRBV5-7 and TRBJ2-3; no clear D gene. Being an ORF, TRBV5-7 has a function that is uncertain. Trimming removed 3 bases from V and 2 bases from J, with 7 bases in between. This CDR3 comprises 13 residues. CDR3 nucleotides: TGTGCCAGCAGCTCGTACAACACAGATACGCAGTATTTT. Amino acids: CASSSYNTDTQYF.

The chain carries TRBV7-3 and TRBJ1-1; 8 bases agree with TRBD1. The V segment lost 0 bases and the J segment 1 base; nucleotides outside the gene matches: 4. The germline CDR1 and CDR2 sequences are SGHTA and FQGTGA. The CDR3 is 16 residues long. Here the CDR3 DNA reads TGTGCCAGCAGCTTAACGGGACAGGAATCGAACACTGAAGCTTTCTTT. Residues: CASSLTGQESNTEAFF. The entire variable domain, with the rest obtained from reference TRBV7-3 and TRBJ1-1, is as follows: GAGVSQTPSNKVTEKGKYVELRCDPISGHTALYWYRQSLGQGPEFLIYFQGTGAADDSGLPNDRFFAVRPEGSVSTLKIQRTERGDSAVYLCASSLTGQESNTEAFFGQGTRLTVV.

Only one count was recorded for this clone. The rearrangement joins TRBV5-1 to TRBJ2-5; 9 bases align to TRBD1. V lost 6 bases and J lost 2; bases outside the gene matches: 5. The length of the CDR3 is 14 residues. Germline assignment: CDR1 SGHRS and CDR2 YFSETQ. For the CDR3, the DNA is TGCGCCAGCACCTTAGGACAGGGGCAAGAGACCCAGTACTTC. Translated: CASTLGQGQETQYF.

A single count supports this clone. The V and J genes are TRBV28 and TRBJ1-4; D is perhaps TRBD1 (6 bases). Trimming took off 4 bases at V and 7 bases at J, with 7 bases between the two ends. Looked up from germline, CDR1 is MDHEN and CDR2 is SYDVKM. CDR3 length: 12 amino acids. The CDR3 protein is CASSSGVEKLFF. In DNA, the CDR3 is TGTGCCAGCAGTTCAGGGGTTGAAAAACTGTTTTTT.

The rearrangement uses TRBV7-9 and TRBJ1-1, with D possibly matching TRBD1 (6 bases). The CDR3 sequence is 13 residues long. Germline-derived CDR1 and CDR2 are SEHNR and FQNEAQ (reference sequence). The ends were cut back, 3 bases at V and 7 bases at J, with 12 bases in the middle. The CDR3 loop is CASSFRLQGEAFF. Written as DNA, the CDR3 is TGTGCCAGCAGCTTCAGATTACAGGGTGAAGCTTTCTTT. The entire variable domain, with the rest obtained from reference TRBV7-9 and TRBJ1-1, is as follows: DTGVSQNPRHKITKRGQNVTFRCDPISEHNRLYWYRQTLGQGPEFLTYFQNEAQLEKSRLLSDRFSAERPKGSFSTLEIQRTEQGDSAMYLCASSFRLQGEAFFGQGTRLTVV.

CDR3 sequence reads: CASTPRHRGENTIYF. CDR3 sequence (DNA): TGTGCCAGCACACCCCGACACAGGGGCGAAAACACCATATATTTT. V gene TRBV21-1 combines with J gene TRBJ1-3; the DNA was not compared with TRBD1, the D call given in the table. TRBV21-1 is a documented pseudogene. The CDR3 totals 15 residues.

This clone was seen a handful of times. The rearrangement uses TRBV9 and TRBJ2-1; 11 bases line up with TRBD1. The V gene end was trimmed by 4 bases and the J gene end by 4 bases; junction bases not matched to a gene: 19. The CDR3 sequence is 20 residues long. CDR1 is SGDLS, CDR2 YYNGEE, per germline. In nucleotides, the CDR3 is TGTGCCAGCAGCACTTCGGGACAGGGGGGGAAGTACTCAGGTTACAATGAGCAGTTCTTC. This encodes CASSTSGQGGKYSGYNEQFF.

The chain couples TRBV5-8 to TRBJ2-7, with 7 positions matching TRBD2. This CDR3 is 16 amino acids long. Trimming took 1 base from V and 0 from J; bases not matched to a gene: 7. Germline V gene lookup returns CDR1 SGHTS and CDR2 YDEGEE. This CDR3 is CASSLSLAATSYEQYF. CDR3 nucleotides: TGTGCCAGCAGCTTGTCCCTAGCGGCGACCTCCTACGAGCAGTACTTC.

V usage is TRBV9 and J usage is TRBJ2-2, with D perhaps being TRBD1 or TRBD2 (5 bases each). Trimming pared 0 bases from V and 7 bases from J, leaving 13 bases between. The CDR3 covers 15 residues. Per the germline V gene, CDR1 is SGDLS and CDR2 is YYNGEE. CDR3 protein: CASSVVDFRGGELFF. In nucleotides, the CDR3 is TGTGCCAGCAGCGTAGTGGACTTTAGGGGCGGGGAGCTGTTTTTT.